This T cell receptor beta chain was obtained from a study of cytotoxic CD8 clonotypes in ibrutinib-treated CLL. As for this clone: The antigen remains unidentified.

CDR3 length: 15 amino acids. Trimming took off 0 bases at V and 4 bases at J, with 11 bases between the two ends. Germline CDR1 and CDR2: SGHRS and YFSETQ. General study points: Baseline clonality was higher than in age-matched healthy donors and moved in step with circulating CD8+ T-cell counts. A rise in clonality was seen at ibrutinib response, and a fall back toward baseline was seen at progression.

Depths of 1 in 200,000 to 1 in 1 million T cells were the sequencing target. Some clones are missing from TCRdb's copy, which holds only in-frame ones; the method was immunoSEQ multiplex PCR. The sample consists of roughly 250,000 clones, around 70% of them appearing once. The chain carries TRBV5-1 and TRBJ2-1, with D unclear. The origin of this receptor is a human donor with chronic lymphocytic leukemia. Sequencing was performed on PBMCs, taken after 24 months of ibrutinib treatment. The CDR3 DNA reads as TGCGCCAGCAGCTTGGGGACGACTGAATACAATGAGCAGTTCTTC. Amino acids: CASSLGTTEYNEQFF.